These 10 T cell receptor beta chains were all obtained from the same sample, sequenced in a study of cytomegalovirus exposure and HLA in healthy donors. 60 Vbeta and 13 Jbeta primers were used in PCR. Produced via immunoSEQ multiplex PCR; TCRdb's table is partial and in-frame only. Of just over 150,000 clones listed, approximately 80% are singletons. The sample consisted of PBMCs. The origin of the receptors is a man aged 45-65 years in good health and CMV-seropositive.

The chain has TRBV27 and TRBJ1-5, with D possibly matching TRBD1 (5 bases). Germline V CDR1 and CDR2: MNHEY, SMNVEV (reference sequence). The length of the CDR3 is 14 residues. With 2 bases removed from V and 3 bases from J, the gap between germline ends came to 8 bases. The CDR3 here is CASSLQGSNQPQHF. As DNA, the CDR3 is TGTGCCAGCAGTTTACAGGGTTCCAATCAGCCCCAGCATTTT.

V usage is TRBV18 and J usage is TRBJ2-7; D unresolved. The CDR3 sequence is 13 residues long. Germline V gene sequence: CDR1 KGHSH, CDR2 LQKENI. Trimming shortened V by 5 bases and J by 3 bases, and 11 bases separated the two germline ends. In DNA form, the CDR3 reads TGTGCCAGCTCAGGTGAAAGTAACTACGAGCAGTACGTC. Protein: CASSGESNYEQYV.

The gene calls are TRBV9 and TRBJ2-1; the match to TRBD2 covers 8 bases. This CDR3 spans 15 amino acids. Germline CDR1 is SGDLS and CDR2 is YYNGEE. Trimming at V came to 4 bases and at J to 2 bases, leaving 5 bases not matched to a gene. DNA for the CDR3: TGTGCCAGCAGCTTCGGGGGGGGAACCTACAATGAGCAGTTCTTC. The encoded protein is CASSFGGGTYNEQFF.

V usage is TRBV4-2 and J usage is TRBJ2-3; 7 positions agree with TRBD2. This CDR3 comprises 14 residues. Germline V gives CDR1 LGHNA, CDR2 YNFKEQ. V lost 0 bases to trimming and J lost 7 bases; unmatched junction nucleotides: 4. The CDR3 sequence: CASSQDYGGYTQYF. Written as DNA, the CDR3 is TGTGCCAGCAGCCAAGATTACGGGGGGTATACGCAGTATTTT.

In DNA, the CDR3 is TGTGCCAGCTCACGCGACAGGGGTCCGGATTCACCCCTCCACTTT. It yields the protein CASSRDRGPDSPLHF. V usage is TRBV18 and J usage is TRBJ1-6; TRBD1 matches 8 bases. CDR1 and CDR2 from the germline V gene are KGHSH and LQKENI. The CDR3 totals 15 residues. The J segment lost 8 bases and the V segment lost 4 bases, leaving 7 bases of the junction unmatched.

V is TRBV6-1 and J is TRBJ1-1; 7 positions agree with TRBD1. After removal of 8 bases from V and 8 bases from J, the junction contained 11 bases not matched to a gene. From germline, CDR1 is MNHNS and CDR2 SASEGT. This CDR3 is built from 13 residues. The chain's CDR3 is CASGRQGPAEAFF. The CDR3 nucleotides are TGTGCCAGCGGGCGACAGGGCCCTGCGGAAGCTTTCTTT.

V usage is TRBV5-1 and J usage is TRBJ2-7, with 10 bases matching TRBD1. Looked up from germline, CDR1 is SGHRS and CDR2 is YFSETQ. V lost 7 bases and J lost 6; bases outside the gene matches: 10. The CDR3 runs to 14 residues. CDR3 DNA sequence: TGCGCCAGCCGTGGGCACGGACAGGGGGGCGAGCAGTACTTC. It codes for CASRGHGQGGEQYF.

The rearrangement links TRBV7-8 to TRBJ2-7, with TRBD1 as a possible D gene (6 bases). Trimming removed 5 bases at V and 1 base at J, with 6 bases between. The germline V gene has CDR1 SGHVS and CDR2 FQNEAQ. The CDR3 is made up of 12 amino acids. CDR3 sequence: CASSGQSYEQYF. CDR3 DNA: TGTGCCAGCAGCGGACAGTCCTACGAGCAGTACTTC.

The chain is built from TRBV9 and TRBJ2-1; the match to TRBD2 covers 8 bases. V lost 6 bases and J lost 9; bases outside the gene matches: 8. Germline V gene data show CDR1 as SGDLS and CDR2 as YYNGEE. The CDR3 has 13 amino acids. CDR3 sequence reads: CASTTGGPGEQFF. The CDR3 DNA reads TGTGCCAGCACGACGGGGGGGCCGGGTGAGCAGTTCTTC.

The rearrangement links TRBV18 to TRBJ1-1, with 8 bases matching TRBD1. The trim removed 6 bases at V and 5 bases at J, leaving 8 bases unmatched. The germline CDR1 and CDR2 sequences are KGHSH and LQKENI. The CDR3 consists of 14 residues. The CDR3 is CASSPGQARTEAFF. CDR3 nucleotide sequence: TGTGCCAGCTCCCCGGGACAGGCTAGGACTGAAGCTTTCTTT.